This entry features one T cell receptor (beta chain) sequence. The target antigen is unknown. Produced via immunoSEQ multiplex PCR; TCRdb's table is partial and in-frame only. The table shows about 110,000 clones, with 90% occurring only once. This sample stems from a study of T cell responses to AZD1222 COVID-19 vaccine. Study-level results: Spike-wide vaccine-associated CD4 TCRs dominated at 160-218 and 743-854.

The sequence was collected from an adult in good health. The sequencing used peripheral blood, collected on day 0 of AZD1222 vaccination.

CDR3: CASSLSGSETDTQYF. CDR3 DNA sequence: TGTGCCAGCAGCCTCAGCGGGAGCGAGACAGATACGCAGTATTTT. The rearrangement links TRBV11-1 to TRBJ2-3, with 8 positions matching TRBD2. This CDR3 spans 15 amino acids. J gave up 3 bases and V 5 bases, and 7 bases lay outside the gene matches. Per germline, CDR1 SGHAT and CDR2 FQDESV (reference sequence). Looking up the rest from reference TRBV11-1 and TRBJ2-3 gives the full variable domain: EAEVAQSPRYKITEKSQAVAFWCDPISGHATLYWYRQILGQGPELLVQFQDESVVDDSQLPKDRFSAERLKGVDSTLKIQPAELGDSAMYLCASSLSGSETDTQYFGPGTRLTVL.